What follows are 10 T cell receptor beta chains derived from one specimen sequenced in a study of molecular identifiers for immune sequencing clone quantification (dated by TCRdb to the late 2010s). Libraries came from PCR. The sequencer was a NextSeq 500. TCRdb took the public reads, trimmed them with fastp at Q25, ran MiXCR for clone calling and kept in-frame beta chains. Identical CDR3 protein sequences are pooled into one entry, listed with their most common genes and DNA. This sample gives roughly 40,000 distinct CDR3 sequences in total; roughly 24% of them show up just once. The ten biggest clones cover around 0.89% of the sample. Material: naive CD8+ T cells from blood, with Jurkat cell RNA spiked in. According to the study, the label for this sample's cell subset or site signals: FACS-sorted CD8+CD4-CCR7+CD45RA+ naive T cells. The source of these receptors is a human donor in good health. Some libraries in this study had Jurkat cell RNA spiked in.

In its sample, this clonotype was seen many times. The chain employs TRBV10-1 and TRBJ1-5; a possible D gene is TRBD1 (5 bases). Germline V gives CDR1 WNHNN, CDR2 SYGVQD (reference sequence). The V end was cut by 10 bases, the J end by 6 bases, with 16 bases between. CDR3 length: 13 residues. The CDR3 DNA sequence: TGCGCCAACTCCGGGACGGTGGGTCAGCCCCAGCATTTT. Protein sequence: CANSGTVGQPQHF.

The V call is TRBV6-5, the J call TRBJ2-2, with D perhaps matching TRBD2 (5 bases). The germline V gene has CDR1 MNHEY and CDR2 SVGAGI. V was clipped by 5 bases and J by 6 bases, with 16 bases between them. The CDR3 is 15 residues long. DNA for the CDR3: TGTGCCAGCAGTAAGCGACCACTAGACGCCGGGGAGCTGTTTTTT. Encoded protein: CASSKRPLDAGELFF.

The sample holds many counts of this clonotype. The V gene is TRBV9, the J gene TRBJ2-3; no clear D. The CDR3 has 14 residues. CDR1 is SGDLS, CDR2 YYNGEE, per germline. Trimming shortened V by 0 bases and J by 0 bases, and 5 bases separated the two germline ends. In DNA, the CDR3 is TGTGCCAGCAGCGTAGAGAGAAGCACAGATACGCAGTATTTT. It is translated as CASSVERSTDTQYF.

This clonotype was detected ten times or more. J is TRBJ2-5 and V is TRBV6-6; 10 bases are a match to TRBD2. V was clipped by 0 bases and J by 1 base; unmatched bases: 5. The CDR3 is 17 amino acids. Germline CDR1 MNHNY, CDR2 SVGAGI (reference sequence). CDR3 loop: CASSYSGPSGGQETQYF. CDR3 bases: TGTGCCAGCAGTTACTCGGGGCCTAGCGGGGGCCAAGAGACCCAGTACTTC.

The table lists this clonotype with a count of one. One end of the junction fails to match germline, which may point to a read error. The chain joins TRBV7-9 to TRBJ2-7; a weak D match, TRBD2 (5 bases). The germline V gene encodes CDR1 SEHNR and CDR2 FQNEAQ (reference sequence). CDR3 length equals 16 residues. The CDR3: CASSLGRGYSSYAQYF. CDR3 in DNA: TGTGCCAGCAGCTTAGGTCGAGGGTACAGCTCCTACGCGCAGTACTTC.

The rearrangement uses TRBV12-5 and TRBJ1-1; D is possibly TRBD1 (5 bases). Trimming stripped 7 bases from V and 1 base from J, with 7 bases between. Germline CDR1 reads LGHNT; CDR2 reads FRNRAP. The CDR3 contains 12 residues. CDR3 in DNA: TGTGCTAGTGCAGGACAGAACACTGAAGCTTTCTTT. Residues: CASAGQNTEAFF.

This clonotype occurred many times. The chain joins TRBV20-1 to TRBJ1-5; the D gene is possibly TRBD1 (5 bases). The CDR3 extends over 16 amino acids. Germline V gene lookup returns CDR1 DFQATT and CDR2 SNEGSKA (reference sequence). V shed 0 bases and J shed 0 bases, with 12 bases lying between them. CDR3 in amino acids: CSARDREGHSNQPQHF. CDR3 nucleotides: TGCAGTGCTAGAGATCGAGAAGGACATAGCAATCAGCCCCAGCATTTT.

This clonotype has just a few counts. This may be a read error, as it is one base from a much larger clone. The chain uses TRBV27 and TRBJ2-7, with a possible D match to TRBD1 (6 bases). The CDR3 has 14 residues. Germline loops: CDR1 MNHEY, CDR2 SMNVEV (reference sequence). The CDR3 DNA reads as TGTGCCAGCAGTTTATCGGGGGCCGGGTACGGGCAGTACTTC. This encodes CASSLSGAGYGQYF.

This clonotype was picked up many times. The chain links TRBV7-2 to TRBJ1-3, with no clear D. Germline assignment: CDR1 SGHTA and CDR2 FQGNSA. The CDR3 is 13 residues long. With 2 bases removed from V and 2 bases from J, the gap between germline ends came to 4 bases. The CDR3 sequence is CASSLPPGNTIYF. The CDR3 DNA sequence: TGTGCCAGCAGCTTACCACCTGGAAACACCATATATTTT.

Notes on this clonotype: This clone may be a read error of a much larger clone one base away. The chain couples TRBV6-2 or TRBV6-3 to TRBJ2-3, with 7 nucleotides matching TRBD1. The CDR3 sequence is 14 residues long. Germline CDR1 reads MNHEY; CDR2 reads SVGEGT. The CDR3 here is CASSQTGVADTRYF. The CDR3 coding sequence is TGTGCCAGCAGCCAAACAGGGGTCGCAGATACGCGGTATTTT.